Following are 4 T cell receptor beta chains from one sample sequenced in a study of breast tumors, draining lymph nodes, adjacent tissues. The lymph nodes were axillary draining lymph nodes from breast cancer patients. Each CDR3 protein gets one entry after TCRdb re-called the multiplex PCR reads with MiXCR. The sample lists about 130,000 distinct CDR3 sequences; just under 20% were seen once. Specimen: axillary lymph node tissue. These receptor sequences come from a female donor with breast cancer. Some clones in this sample may be carry-over from other donors' samples.

This clonotype has ten or more counts. V usage is TRBV24-1 and J usage is TRBJ2-5, with D possibly TRBD2 on 7 matching bases. The CDR3 has 16 amino acids. Germline V CDR1 and CDR2: KGHDR, SFDVKD. With 1 base removed from V and 5 bases from J, the gap between germline ends came to 16 bases. The CDR3 reads CATSDFYGGRGETQYF. The CDR3 nucleotides read TGTGCCACCAGTGATTTCTACGGGGGGCGAGGCGAGACCCAGTACTTC.

CDR3 sequence: CASQGRVSEKLFF. For the CDR3, the DNA is TGTGCCAGCCAGGGCAGGGTGTCTGAAAAACTGTTTTTT. V is TRBV28 and J is TRBJ1-4; possibly TRBD1 for D (5 bases). V lost 8 bases and J 7 bases, leaving 14 bases between the germline ends. The CDR3 is 13 amino acids. CDR1 is MDHEN, CDR2 SYDVKM, per germline. The full variable domain, its missing parts supplied by reference TRBV28 and TRBJ1-4, is DVKVTQSSRYLVKRTGEKVFLECVQDMDHENMFWYRQDPGLGLRLIYFSYDVKMKEKGDIPEGYSVSREKKERFSLILESASTNQTSMYLCASQGRVSEKLFFGSGTQLSVL.

This clonotype was observed many times. CDR3 amino acids: CASSFTGGENGYTF. Written as DNA, the CDR3 is TGTGCCAGCAGTTTTACAGGGGGCGAGAATGGCTACACCTTC. The chain links TRBV6-6 to TRBJ1-2, with TRBD1 matching 9 bases. The trim removed 4 bases at V and 6 bases at J, leaving 6 bases unmatched. The CDR3 loop spans 14 amino acids. Germline CDR1 and CDR2: MNHNY and SVGAGI (reference sequence).

This clonotype was recorded many times. This chain connects TRBV19 to TRBJ1-6; D is undetermined. The V and J ends lost 6 bases and 0 bases respectively, with 12 bases between them. The germline V gene has CDR1 LNHDA and CDR2 SQIVND (reference sequence). The CDR3 sequence is 16 residues long. CDR3 DNA sequence: TGTGCCAGTAGCCGACTAGATAGCTCCTATAATTCACCCCTCCACTTT. This sequence encodes CASSRLDSSYNSPLHF.